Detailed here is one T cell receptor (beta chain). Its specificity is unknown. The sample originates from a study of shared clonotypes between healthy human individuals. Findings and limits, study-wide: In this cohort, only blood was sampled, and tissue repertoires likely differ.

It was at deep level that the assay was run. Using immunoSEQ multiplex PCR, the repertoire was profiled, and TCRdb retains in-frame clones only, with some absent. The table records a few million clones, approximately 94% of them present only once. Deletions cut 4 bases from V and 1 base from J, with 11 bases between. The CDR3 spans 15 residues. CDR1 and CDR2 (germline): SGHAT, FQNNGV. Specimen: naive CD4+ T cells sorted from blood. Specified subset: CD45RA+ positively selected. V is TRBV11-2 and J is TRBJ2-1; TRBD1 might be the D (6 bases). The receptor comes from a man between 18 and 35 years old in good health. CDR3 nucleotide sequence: TGTGCCAGCAGCTCGGACAGTAAATCCTACAATGAGCAGTTCTTC. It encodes CASSSDSKSYNEQFF.